This T cell receptor beta chain was obtained from a study of T cell changes during pregnancy in multiple sclerosis. The trim removed 0 bases at V and 4 bases at J, leaving 4 bases unmatched. Germline-derived CDR1 and CDR2 are SGDLS and YYNGEE. This CDR3 has 15 residues. Produced via immunoSEQ multiplex PCR; TCRdb's table is partial and in-frame only. The repertoire includes tens of thousands of clones, roughly 90% of them detected once, and approximately 0.69% sits in the top ten. The TCR comes from a female donor with multiple sclerosis, enrolled in a pregnancy study. This specimen was CD4+ T cells from peripheral blood mononuclear cells, taken after pregnancy. The chain employs TRBV9 and TRBJ1-3, with 7 bases aligning to TRBD1. CDR3 protein: CASSVAPQGGNTIYF. CDR3 nucleotides: TGTGCCAGCAGCGTAGCCCCACAGGGGGGAAACACCATATATTTT.